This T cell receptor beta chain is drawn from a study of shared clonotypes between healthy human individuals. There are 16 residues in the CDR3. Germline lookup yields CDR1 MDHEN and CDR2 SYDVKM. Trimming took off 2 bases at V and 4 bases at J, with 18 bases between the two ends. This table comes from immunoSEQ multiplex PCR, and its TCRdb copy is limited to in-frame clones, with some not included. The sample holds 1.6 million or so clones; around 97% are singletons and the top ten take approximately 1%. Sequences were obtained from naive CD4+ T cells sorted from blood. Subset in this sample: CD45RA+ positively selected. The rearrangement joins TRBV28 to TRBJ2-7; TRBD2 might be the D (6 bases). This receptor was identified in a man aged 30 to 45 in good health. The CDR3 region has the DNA TGTGCCAGCAGTTTAGCCCCCCCCCGGGAGAGGTACGAGCAGTACTTC. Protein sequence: CASSLAPPRERYEQYF.